This T cell receptor beta chain was sequenced for a study of regulatory T cells in long-lasting Graves disease. For the study at large: The term persistent Graves' disease signified upward of 5 years on antithyroid drugs with positive TSH receptor antibodies.

About this clonotype: The antigen is not known.

Library construction for TCR beta used iRepertoire HTBI primers and Arm-PCR of CDR3 regions. TCRdb re-derived calls from the multiplex PCR reads in MiXCR, one entry per CDR3 protein. The top ten hold around 13% of the sample, which has roughly 500,000 distinct CDR3 sequences, under 25% seen once. V gave up 5 bases and J gave up 4 bases; unmatched junction bases: 8. This CDR3 contains 15 residues. In germline, CDR1 is SGHTA, CDR2 FQGNSA. Sample time point: persistent/refractory GD, antithyroid drugs over 5 years with positive TRAb. PBMC RNA was the source of the TCR library. Peripheral blood, at 8 to 9 milliliters, went into EDTA tubes. General study points: Sample size was small, which may have lowered accuracy. The number of shared public clonotypes was higher in persistent patients (approximately 2,600) than new patients (966).

The receptor's source is a female donor with Graves disease. The genes are TRBV7-2 and TRBJ2-5; 9 positions agree with TRBD1. Sequencing used peripheral blood mononuclear cells (PBMCs), obtained when the disease was refractory, from a patient treated with antithyroid drugs. CDR3 loop: CASSRDRERGETQYF. Written as DNA, the CDR3 is TGTGCCAGCAGCCGGGACAGGGAACGAGGAGAGACCCAGTACTTC. The full variable domain, completed using reference TRBV7-2 and TRBJ2-5, is GAGVSQSPSNKVTEKGKDVELRCDPISGHTALYWYRQSLGQGLEFLIYFQGNSAPDKSGLPSDRFSAERTGGSVSTLTIQRTQQEDSAVYLCASSRDRERGETQYFGPGTRLLVL.